These 21 T cell receptor beta chains share one sample of origin, sequenced in a study of T cells after yellow fever vaccination. TCRdb reprocessed the 5' RACE reads via MiXCR and lists one record per CDR3 protein. The table shows about 140,000 distinct CDR3 sequences, with 7.7% occurring only once. Sequenced material: CD4+ T cells sorted from PBMCs, taken 5 days after the yellow fever booster vaccination. The receptors were gathered from a young man who received the YFV17D yellow fever vaccine.

This clonotype has a count of ten or more. The chain links TRBV7-9 to TRBJ2-5; D is unclear. There are 14 residues in the CDR3. Germline V gene lookup returns CDR1 SEHNR and CDR2 FQNEAQ (reference sequence). Trimming cost V 1 base and J 5 bases, with 11 bases left between them. In DNA, the CDR3 is TGTGCCAGCAGCTTAGAGGCTCATGGGGAGACCCAGTACTTC. Its protein product is CASSLEAHGETQYF.

This clonotype was observed at least ten times. The chain recombines TRBV6-2 or TRBV6-3 with TRBJ2-7; D unclear. V lost 3 bases and J lost 4, with 7 bases in between. The germline V gene encodes CDR1 MNHEY and CDR2 SVGEGT. This CDR3 contains 12 residues. The CDR3 DNA sequence: TGTGCCAGCAGTTATAAGAGGTACGAGCAGTACTTC. Encoded protein: CASSYKRYEQYF.

This clonotype appeared a few times. The rearrangement joins TRBV7-3 to TRBJ2-2; no clear D. The CDR3 runs 15 residues. V was shortened by 6 bases and J by 3 bases, with 14 bases between the two germline ends. In germline, CDR1 is SGHTA, CDR2 FQGTGA. For the CDR3, the DNA is TGTGCCAGCAGACGGACCCACGCGGACACCGGGGAGCTGTTTTTT. Translation gives CASRRTHADTGELFF.

This clonotype came up many times. The rearrangement uses TRBV27 and TRBJ2-1; D tentatively reads TRBD1 or TRBD2 (5 bases each). This CDR3 spans 16 amino acids. Germline V CDR1 and CDR2: MNHEY, SMNVEV (reference sequence). V dropped 2 bases and J dropped 7 bases, with 18 bases sitting between them. This chain's CDR3 is CASSLGSSGPENEQFF. The CDR3, as DNA: TGTGCCAGCAGTTTAGGTTCCTCGGGGCCCGAGAATGAGCAGTTCTTC.

This clonotype appeared many times. The chain uses TRBV6-2 or TRBV6-3 and TRBJ1-1, with D possibly TRBD1 on 6 matching bases. The CDR3 is 15 amino acids. V lost 8 bases, J lost 1 base, and 17 bases lay in between. Per the germline V gene, CDR1 is MNHEY and CDR2 is SVGEGT. CDR3 protein: CASCRPGGANTEAFF. In DNA, the CDR3 is TGTGCCAGCTGCCGCCCCGGGGGGGCGAACACTGAAGCTTTCTTT.

This clonotype was seen ten or more times. This chain joins TRBV29-1 and TRBJ2-4; either TRBD1 or TRBD2 may fit D (6 bases each). The CDR3 runs to 17 residues. Germline CDR1 SQVTM, CDR2 ANQGSEA. The V end lost 4 bases, the J end lost 1 base, and 20 bases lay between the germline ends. CDR3 in amino acids: CSVVGALVEGAKNIQYF. The CDR3 DNA follows: TGCAGCGTTGTGGGGGCCTTAGTGGAGGGGGCCAAAAACATTCAGTACTTC.

This clonotype was counted at least ten times. This chain uses TRBV7-8 with TRBJ1-2; the D is unclear. CDR1 is SGHVS, CDR2 FQNEAQ, per germline. Trimming took 1 base from V and 0 from J, leaving 6 bases between them. The CDR3 sequence is 14 residues long. CDR3 loop: CASSLGLANYGYTF. DNA of the CDR3: TGTGCCAGCAGCTTAGGGTTAGCTAACTATGGCTACACCTTC. Supplemented by reference TRBV7-8 and TRBJ1-2, the full variable domain reads GAGVSQSPRYKVAKRGQDVALRCDPISGHVSLFWYQQALGQGPEFLTYFQNEAQLDKSGLPSDRFFAERPEGSVSTLKIQRTQQEDSAVYLCASSLGLANYGYTFGSGTRLTVV.

This clonotype was recorded many times. The chain is built from TRBV25-1 and TRBJ2-7; possibly TRBD2 for D (5 bases). Looked up from germline, CDR1 is MGHDK and CDR2 is SYGVNS. The CDR3 sequence is 13 residues long. Trimming removed 7 bases at V and 5 bases at J, with 15 bases between. In DNA form, the CDR3 reads TGTGCCAGCACGTTTGCTCTAGCCAACGAGCAGTACTTC. This codes for CASTFALANEQYF.

This clonotype was recorded at least ten times. The CDR3, as DNA: TGCAGCGTTGGAGGGGGGAACACTGAAGCTTTCTTT. This gives the protein CSVGGGNTEAFF. The genes are TRBV29-1 and TRBJ1-1; a weak D match, TRBD1 (6 bases). The germline CDR1 and CDR2 sequences are SQVTM and ANQGSEA. The CDR3 is 12 amino acids. Trimming took 4 bases from V and 1 from J, leaving 7 bases between them.

This clonotype was seen at least ten times. The gene calls are TRBV7-6 and TRBJ2-2, with TRBD2 matching over 10 bases. The junction had 6 bases not matched to a gene; V was cut back by 2 bases and J by 3 bases. The CDR3 extends over 17 amino acids. CDR1 is SGHVS and CDR2 is FNYEAQ in the germline V gene. The CDR3 sequence: CASSLLRAGGYTGELFF. The CDR3 DNA sequence: TGTGCCAGCAGCTTATTGCGAGCGGGAGGGTACACCGGGGAGCTGTTTTTT.

Many counts were recorded for this clonotype. The chain employs TRBV20-1 and TRBJ1-6, with D tentatively TRBD1 (5 bases). The germline CDR1 and CDR2 sequences are DFQATT and SNEGSKA (reference sequence). V lost 0 bases and J lost 9, with 15 bases in between. The CDR3 totals 15 residues. The CDR3 region has the DNA TGCAGTGCTAGAGATGGGAGGGGAGGCGGTTCACCCCTCCACTTT. Encoded protein: CSARDGRGGGSPLHF.

This clonotype was detected many times. J is TRBJ2-5 and V is TRBV7-2; TRBD2 matches at 8 bases. The CDR3 consists of 14 residues. Per the germline V gene, CDR1 is SGHTA and CDR2 is FQGNSA. Unmatched junction bases numbered 7, after V lost 7 bases and J lost 3 bases. This CDR3 reads CASTKSGREETQYF. CDR3 sequence (DNA): TGTGCCAGCACCAAGAGCGGGAGAGAAGAGACCCAGTACTTC.

This clonotype has at least ten counts. The gene calls are TRBV29-1 and TRBJ2-1, with 10 bases identical to TRBD1. Germline CDR1 is SQVTM and CDR2 is ANQGSEA. Losses at the gene ends were 2 bases for V and 2 bases for J; bases not matched to a gene: 6. This CDR3 comprises 16 residues. Written as DNA, the CDR3 is TGCAGCGTTGAAACGGGGACAGGGGATACCTACAATGAGCAGTTCTTC. This codes for CSVETGTGDTYNEQFF.

This clonotype appeared a few times. This chain connects TRBV7-2 to TRBJ2-5; 10 bases agree with TRBD2. Trimming at V came to 5 bases and at J to 5 bases, leaving 11 bases not matched to a gene. Germline V gives CDR1 SGHTA, CDR2 FQGNSA. CDR3 length: 16 residues. The CDR3 DNA reads as TGTGCCAGCAGCCGGGGGGTACTAGCGGGAAAGGAGACCCAGTACTTC. Its translation is CASSRGVLAGKETQYF.

This clonotype was seen at least ten times. The chain uses TRBV18 and TRBJ2-5; 8 nucleotides line up with TRBD1. This CDR3 comprises 15 residues. Looked up from germline, CDR1 is KGHSH and CDR2 is LQKENI. V shed 3 bases, J shed 2 bases, and the junction held 5 bases outside the gene matches. CDR3 sequence (DNA): TGTGCCAGCTCACCGGCGACAGGGGCTCAAGAGACCCAGTACTTC. Protein: CASSPATGAQETQYF.

This clonotype was detected once. It may be a read error: a sequence one base away is much more abundant. The CDR3 sequence is CASRETATEAYF. Here the CDR3 DNA reads TGTGCCAGCAGGGAGACGGCCACTGAAGCTTACTTT. The chain is built from TRBV7-9 and TRBJ1-1; D remains ambiguous. The CDR3 loop spans 12 amino acids. Per the germline V gene, CDR1 is SEHNR and CDR2 is FQNEAQ (reference sequence).

This clonotype was detected ten times or more. The CDR3 region has the DNA TGCAGCGTTTTACGGGGAACTAACTACGAGCAGTACTTC. Protein product: CSVLRGTNYEQYF. The chain uses TRBV29-1 and TRBJ2-7, with a weak D call TRBD2 (5 bases). Trimming cost V 5 bases and J 3 bases, with 14 bases left between them. Germline CDR1 is SQVTM and CDR2 is ANQGSEA. The CDR3 is made up of 13 amino acids.

This clonotype was recorded at least ten times. The rearrangement links TRBV7-9 to TRBJ2-2, with D uncertain. The length of the CDR3 is 13 residues. V lost 1 base and J lost 4, with 4 bases in between. Germline CDR1 SEHNR, CDR2 FQNEAQ (reference sequence). For the CDR3, the DNA is TGTGCCAGCAGCTTAGAGGGCACCGGGGAGCTGTTTTTT. Translation: CASSLEGTGELFF.

This clonotype was found many times. The chain recombines TRBV7-2 with TRBJ2-2; no definite D call. The CDR3 runs 13 residues. The V and J ends lost 11 bases and 2 bases respectively, with 12 bases between them. Germline V gene sequence: CDR1 SGHTA, CDR2 FQGNSA. The CDR3 spells CAGTLGNTGELFF. In nucleotides, the CDR3 is TGTGCCGGTACACTGGGTAACACCGGGGAGCTGTTTTTT.

As regards this clonotype: Germline and junction disagree at one end, which may indicate a read error. V gene TRBV3-1 combines with J gene TRBJ2-1, with D tentatively TRBD1 or TRBD2 (6 bases each). The CDR3 totals 17 residues. The germline V gene encodes CDR1 LGHDT and CDR2 YNNKEL (reference sequence). The CDR3 protein is CATSQGGRGRSYNEQFF. CDR3 nucleotide sequence: TGTGCCACCAGCCAAGGGGGGCGCGGTCGCTCCTACAATGAGCAGTTCTTC.

This clonotype was seen ten or more times. This chain uses TRBV25-1 with TRBJ1-6; D is undetermined. Germline loops: CDR1 MGHDK, CDR2 SYGVNS. Trimming stripped 6 bases from V and 6 bases from J, with 15 bases between. The CDR3 is made up of 15 amino acids. Here the CDR3 DNA reads TGTGCCAGCAGCCACCCCGGAGGTCTTAATTCACCCCTCCACTTT. It specifies CASSHPGGLNSPLHF.